Listed below are T cell receptor beta chains from one sample, sequenced in a study of beta chain features in type 1 diabetes. TCRdb keeps only in-frame clones here, not all; method: immunoSEQ multiplex PCR. Of almost 350,000 clones listed, about 18% were seen once; the top ten hold approximately 0.043%. Sequenced input: naive CD4+ T cells from blood. These receptors were taken from a young woman in good health. Each CDR3 is given with its conserved first and last residue. Fields, in order: clone size, CDR3 length, D gene, V gene, J gene, CDR3 DNA, CDR3 protein. The D gene is left open where the match is weak. Only part of the rows carry a size: once, few, many, or a class if the clone is expanded.

clone_size: .
cdr3_length: 14
d_call: TRBD1
v_call: TRBV7-7
j_call: TRBJ2-7
cdr3_nt: TGTGCTAGCAGCCCGGGACAGCCAAGTGGGGAGCAGTACTTC
cdr3_aa: CASSPGQPSGEQYF

clone_size: .
cdr3_length: 15
d_call: TRBD1
v_call: TRBV18
j_call: TRBJ2-5
cdr3_nt: TGTGCCAGCTCACTTAATCGGGACAGGGAAGAGACCCAGTACTTC
cdr3_aa: CASSLNRDREETQYF

clone_size: .
cdr3_length: 15
d_call: .
v_call: TRBV5-1
j_call: TRBJ2-7
cdr3_nt: TGCGCCAGCAGCTTGTTGGAGACAGGTTCCTACGAGCAGTACTTC
cdr3_aa: CASSLLETGSYEQYF

clone_size: .
cdr3_length: 14
d_call: TRBD1
v_call: TRBV7-2
j_call: TRBJ1-4
cdr3_nt: TGTGCCAGCAGCCCGCGACAGGGTCAGGAAAAACTGTTTTTT
cdr3_aa: CASSPRQGQEKLFF

clone_size: few
cdr3_length: 16
d_call: TRBD1
v_call: TRBV14
j_call: TRBJ1-2
cdr3_nt: TGTGCCAGCAGCCTTACCCCGGACAGGGCTAACTATGGCTACACCTTC
cdr3_aa: CASSLTPDRANYGYTF

clone_size: few
cdr3_length: 14
d_call: .
v_call: TRBV5-1
j_call: TRBJ1-2
cdr3_nt: TGCGCCAGCAGCTTGGGGACAGCGGTTCATGGCTACACCTTC
cdr3_aa: CASSLGTAVHGYTF

clone_size: .
cdr3_length: 14
d_call: .
v_call: TRBV15
j_call: TRBJ1-1
cdr3_nt: TGTGCCACCAGCAGAGCACCGGAGAGTGCTGAAGCTTTCTTT
cdr3_aa: CATSRAPESAEAFF

clone_size: .
cdr3_length: 12
d_call: .
v_call: TRBV2
j_call: TRBJ1-5
cdr3_nt: TGTGCCAGCAGTGAGGTCTCACTACCCCAGCATTTT
cdr3_aa: CASSEVSLPQHF

clone_size: .
cdr3_length: 13
d_call: .
v_call: TRBV7-9
j_call: TRBJ1-1
cdr3_nt: TGTGCCAGCAGCTCCCGGTCCACCGTGCGAGCTTTCTTT
cdr3_aa: CASSSRSTVRAFF

clone_size: few
cdr3_length: 14
d_call: TRBD1
v_call: TRBV5-1
j_call: TRBJ2-7
cdr3_nt: TGCGCCAGCAGCTTGTGGGACAGGGGTGATGAGCAGTACTTC
cdr3_aa: CASSLWDRGDEQYF

clone_size: few
cdr3_length: 12
d_call: .
v_call: TRBV30
j_call: TRBJ1-2
cdr3_nt: TGTGCCTGGACGGACAGCAAGTATGGCTACACCTTC
cdr3_aa: CAWTDSKYGYTF

clone_size: few
cdr3_length: 15
d_call: TRBD2
v_call: TRBV18
j_call: TRBJ2-2
cdr3_nt: TGTGCCAGCTCACCACGACTAGCGGAGGACGGGGAGCTGTTTTTT
cdr3_aa: CASSPRLAEDGELFF

clone_size: .
cdr3_length: 15
d_call: TRBD1
v_call: TRBV7-9
j_call: TRBJ2-7
cdr3_nt: TGTGCCAGCAGCCCATTCGACAGGGTGGCCTACGAGCAGTACTTC
cdr3_aa: CASSPFDRVAYEQYF

clone_size: .
cdr3_length: 15
d_call: TRBD2
v_call: TRBV2
j_call: TRBJ2-3
cdr3_nt: TGTGCCAGCATCGAAGCGGGAGGGGCCCCAGATACGCAGTATTTT
cdr3_aa: CASIEAGGAPDTQYF

clone_size: few
cdr3_length: 14
d_call: .
v_call: TRBV2
j_call: TRBJ2-7
cdr3_nt: TGTGCCAGCAGTGCCGACTCTGCCTCCTACGAGCAGTACTTC
cdr3_aa: CASSADSASYEQYF

clone_size: .
cdr3_length: 14
d_call: .
v_call: TRBV6-1
j_call: TRBJ1-1
cdr3_nt: TGTGCCAGCAGTGTCGGCGGGGTTAACACTGAAGCTTTCTTT
cdr3_aa: CASSVGGVNTEAFF

clone_size: few
cdr3_length: 14
d_call: .
v_call: TRBV19
j_call: TRBJ2-2
cdr3_nt: TGTGCCAGTAGTAAACAGGGGAACACCGGGGAGCTGTTTTTT
cdr3_aa: CASSKQGNTGELFF

clone_size: .
cdr3_length: 16
d_call: TRBD2
v_call: TRBV27
j_call: TRBJ2-1
cdr3_nt: TGTGCCAGCAGGGCCCTGGGACTAGTCGTCCACAATGAGCAGTTCTTC
cdr3_aa: CASRALGLVVHNEQFF

clone_size: .
cdr3_length: 16
d_call: TRBD1
v_call: TRBV13
j_call: TRBJ2-7
cdr3_nt: TGTGCCAGCAGCTACCAATCCGGGACAGGGGGCCACGAGCAGTACTTC
cdr3_aa: CASSYQSGTGGHEQYF

clone_size: .
cdr3_length: 16
d_call: .
v_call: TRBV7-3
j_call: TRBJ2-1
cdr3_nt: TGTGCCAGCAGCTTGACAGAAGCAAGCTCCTACAATGAGCAGTTCTTC
cdr3_aa: CASSLTEASSYNEQFF

clone_size: .
cdr3_length: 10
d_call: .
v_call: TRBV30
j_call: TRBJ1-1
cdr3_nt: TGTGCCTGGAGTCGGACTGAAGCTTTCTTT
cdr3_aa: CAWSRTEAFF

clone_size: few
cdr3_length: 13
d_call: .
v_call: TRBV2
j_call: TRBJ2-5
cdr3_nt: TGTGCCAGCCACCTAGCGATAGGGGAGACCCAGTACTTC
cdr3_aa: CASHLAIGETQYF

clone_size: few
cdr3_length: 12
d_call: .
v_call: TRBV14
j_call: TRBJ1-2
cdr3_nt: TGTGCCAGCAGCCCCCGCAGGAATGGCTACACCTTC
cdr3_aa: CASSPRRNGYTF

clone_size: many
cdr3_length: 14
d_call: .
v_call: TRBV9
j_call: TRBJ2-6
cdr3_nt: TGTGCCAGCAGCGTCTCGTCTGGGGCCAACGTCCTGACTTTC
cdr3_aa: CASSVSSGANVLTF

clone_size: .
cdr3_length: 13
d_call: TRBD1
v_call: TRBV5-1
j_call: TRBJ2-4
cdr3_nt: TGCGCCAGCAGCTTGGACAGGGGAGACATTCAGTACTTC
cdr3_aa: CASSLDRGDIQYF

clone_size: few
cdr3_length: 11
d_call: .
v_call: TRBV29-1
j_call: TRBJ1-1
cdr3_nt: TGCAGCGTTGAAGGGCAGACACAAGCTTTCTTT
cdr3_aa: CSVEGQTQAFF

clone_size: .
cdr3_length: 15
d_call: .
v_call: TRBV7-3
j_call: TRBJ2-3
cdr3_nt: TGTGCCAGCAGCTTATACGGCGGGGGCACAGATACGCAGTATTTT
cdr3_aa: CASSLYGGGTDTQYF

clone_size: .
cdr3_length: 11
d_call: .
v_call: TRBV11-2
j_call: TRBJ2-1
cdr3_nt: TGTGCCAGCAGCTTCCGCGGGACGCCCATCTTC
cdr3_aa: CASSFRGTPIF

clone_size: .
cdr3_length: 16
d_call: TRBD2
v_call: TRBV6-6
j_call: TRBJ2-3
cdr3_nt: TGTGCCAGCAGTCTTCGTCTAGCGGGGGTTACAGATACGCAGTATTTT
cdr3_aa: CASSLRLAGVTDTQYF

clone_size: few
cdr3_length: 13
d_call: .
v_call: TRBV5-6
j_call: TRBJ2-3
cdr3_nt: TGTGCCAGCAGCTTGGGTCGCCAGCGGACGCAGTATTTT
cdr3_aa: CASSLGRQRTQYF

clone_size: few
cdr3_length: 14
d_call: TRBD2
v_call: TRBV7-2
j_call: TRBJ2-7
cdr3_nt: TGTGCCAGCAGCTTAGAGCGGGGGGGGTACGAGCAGTACTTC
cdr3_aa: CASSLERGGYEQYF

clone_size: .
cdr3_length: 15
d_call: .
v_call: TRBV29-1
j_call: TRBJ2-1
cdr3_nt: TGCAGCGTTGAGCTAGTCCGTTCCTCCTACAATGAGCAGTTCTTC
cdr3_aa: CSVELVRSSYNEQFF

clone_size: few
cdr3_length: 16
d_call: TRBD1
v_call: TRBV5-4
j_call: TRBJ1-1
cdr3_nt: TGTGCCAGCAGGGTAGGACAGGGGGCGCAATCGACTGAAGCTTTCTTT
cdr3_aa: CASRVGQGAQSTEAFF

clone_size: .
cdr3_length: 17
d_call: TRBD1
v_call: TRBV23-1
j_call: TRBJ2-2
cdr3_nt: TGCGCCAGCAGTCAAGCGGACAGGACGATCGGCACCGGGGAGCTGTTTTTT
cdr3_aa: CASSQADRTIGTGELFF

clone_size: .
cdr3_length: 17
d_call: .
v_call: TRBV11-2
j_call: TRBJ1-1
cdr3_nt: TGTGCCAGCAGCTTAGTGCAGGGGATTGGACTGAACACTGAAGCTTTCTTT
cdr3_aa: CASSLVQGIGLNTEAFF

clone_size: .
cdr3_length: 13
d_call: .
v_call: TRBV18
j_call: TRBJ2-5
cdr3_nt: TGTGCCAGCTCACCGACGGGAGAAGAGACCCAGTACTTC
cdr3_aa: CASSPTGEETQYF

clone_size: .
cdr3_length: 14
d_call: .
v_call: TRBV6-1
j_call: TRBJ2-3
cdr3_nt: TGTGCCGTCCGCCGGACACTACCCACAGATACGCAGTATTTT
cdr3_aa: CAVRRTLPTDTQYF

clone_size: few
cdr3_length: 13
d_call: .
v_call: TRBV10-3
j_call: TRBJ1-2
cdr3_nt: TGTGCCATCAGTGAAAGGGGCGGATATGGCTACACCTTC
cdr3_aa: CAISERGGYGYTF

clone_size: few
cdr3_length: 12
d_call: .
v_call: TRBV5-1
j_call: TRBJ2-1
cdr3_nt: TGCGCCAGCAGCTTGGATTTCAGGGTCCGGTTCTTC
cdr3_aa: CASSLDFRVRFF

clone_size: few
cdr3_length: 12
d_call: .
v_call: TRBV25-1
j_call: TRBJ1-2
cdr3_nt: TGTGCCAGCCAGGCGGCGGGGTATGGCTACACCTTC
cdr3_aa: CASQAAGYGYTF

clone_size: .
cdr3_length: 15
d_call: TRBD2
v_call: TRBV5-4
j_call: TRBJ2-1
cdr3_nt: TGTGCCAGCAGCCCGACTAGCGGGAACTACAATGAGCAGTTCTTC
cdr3_aa: CASSPTSGNYNEQFF

clone_size: few
cdr3_length: 15
d_call: .
v_call: TRBV19
j_call: TRBJ2-7
cdr3_nt: TGTGCCAGTAGTATCGTTGACTCGAGCTCCTACGAGCAGTACTTC
cdr3_aa: CASSIVDSSSYEQYF

clone_size: .
cdr3_length: 13
d_call: .
v_call: TRBV4-1
j_call: TRBJ2-5
cdr3_nt: TGCGCCAGCAGCCAGGGACTGATGGAGACCCAGTACTTC
cdr3_aa: CASSQGLMETQYF

clone_size: .
cdr3_length: 13
d_call: .
v_call: TRBV7-9
j_call: TRBJ2-1
cdr3_nt: TGTGCCCCACCCCGGGGCTCCTACAATGAGCAGTTCTTC
cdr3_aa: CAPPRGSYNEQFF

clone_size: few
cdr3_length: 14
d_call: .
v_call: TRBV15
j_call: TRBJ2-7
cdr3_nt: TGTGCCACCAGCAGAGATGTCGGGGTCAACGAGCAGTACTTC
cdr3_aa: CATSRDVGVNEQYF

clone_size: .
cdr3_length: 17
d_call: .
v_call: TRBV5-4
j_call: TRBJ1-4
cdr3_nt: TGTGCCAGCAGCCCCGGACGGACTACTGGGATGGCCGAAAAACTGTTTTTT
cdr3_aa: CASSPGRTTGMAEKLFF

clone_size: once
cdr3_length: 12
d_call: .
v_call: TRBV7-8
j_call: TRBJ1-5
cdr3_nt: TGTGCCAGCAGCTTAGACGCGGGGAGCCAGCATTTT
cdr3_aa: CASSLDAGSQHF

clone_size: .
cdr3_length: 13
d_call: .
v_call: TRBV5-6
j_call: TRBJ1-1
cdr3_nt: TGTGCCAGCAGCTTCCAGGGGTATCGTGAAGCTTTCTTT
cdr3_aa: CASSFQGYREAFF

clone_size: few
cdr3_length: 14
d_call: .
v_call: TRBV30
j_call: TRBJ2-4
cdr3_nt: TGTGCCTGGAGTGTTAGAGTAGCCAAAAACATTCAGTACTTC
cdr3_aa: CAWSVRVAKNIQYF

clone_size: .
cdr3_length: 15
d_call: TRBD1
v_call: TRBV4-1
j_call: TRBJ1-1
cdr3_nt: TGCGCCAGCAGCCAACGGCAGGGGGCTAGCACTGAAGCTTTCTTT
cdr3_aa: CASSQRQGASTEAFF

clone_size: few
cdr3_length: 16
d_call: TRBD2
v_call: TRBV5-1
j_call: TRBJ2-1
cdr3_nt: TGCGCCAGCAGCTTGGAGGCTAGCGGTGAATACAATGAGCAGTTCTTC
cdr3_aa: CASSLEASGEYNEQFF

clone_size: .
cdr3_length: 14
d_call: TRBD2
v_call: TRBV25-1
j_call: TRBJ2-1
cdr3_nt: TGTGCCAGCAGTGGACTAGCGGAGAACAATGAGCAGTTCTTC
cdr3_aa: CASSGLAENNEQFF

clone_size: few
cdr3_length: 14
d_call: TRBD1
v_call: TRBV5-1
j_call: TRBJ2-5
cdr3_nt: TGCGCCAGCAGCGGACAGGCCCCCCAAGAGACCCAGTACTTC
cdr3_aa: CASSGQAPQETQYF

clone_size: .
cdr3_length: 16
d_call: .
v_call: TRBV5-1
j_call: TRBJ2-6
cdr3_nt: TGCGCCAGCAGCTTGGGCAGATTCTCTGGGGCCAACGTCCTGACTTTC
cdr3_aa: CASSLGRFSGANVLTF

clone_size: .
cdr3_length: 16
d_call: TRBD1
v_call: TRBV5-4
j_call: TRBJ1-1
cdr3_nt: TGTGCCAGCAGCCGCGGGACAGTTTCGATGAACACTGAAGCTTTCTTT
cdr3_aa: CASSRGTVSMNTEAFF